Presented here are 20 T cell receptor beta chains from one specimen sequenced in a study of shared clonotypes between healthy human individuals. The table came from immunoSEQ multiplex PCR; TCRdb's copy has only in-frame clones and leaves some out. The sample holds approximately 700,000 clones, around three quarters seen once. The sample was memory CD4+ T cells sorted from blood. Indicated subset: CD45RA-negative fraction. The source of these receptors is a woman aged 25 to 39 in good health.

The chain has TRBV29-1 and TRBJ2-1; D is undetermined. V was clipped by 7 bases and J by 4 bases, with 14 bases between them. The CDR3 contains 13 residues. The germline V gene has CDR1 SQVTM and CDR2 ANQGSEA. DNA for the CDR3: TGCAGCGCCTGGGCAGGCCGTTACAATGAGCAGTTCTTC. This encodes CSAWAGRYNEQFF.

The chain joins TRBV6-5 to TRBJ1-1; 8 positions agree with TRBD1. With V trimmed by 6 bases and J by 10 bases, 10 bases remained unmatched. This CDR3 spans 13 amino acids. Looked up from germline, CDR1 is MNHEY and CDR2 is SVGAGI. The CDR3 region is CASRTDRGSGAFF. The CDR3 DNA reads TGTGCCAGCAGAACCGACAGGGGAAGTGGAGCTTTCTTT.

The V gene is TRBV10-3, the J gene TRBJ2-7, with 12 bases fitting TRBD2. The V segment lost 5 bases and the J segment 6 bases; nucleotides outside the gene matches: 17. Germline V gene sequence: CDR1 ENHRY, CDR2 SYGVKD. The CDR3 runs to 18 residues. Here the CDR3 DNA reads TGTGCCATCAGTCGGACACCAGCTACGACTAGCGGGAGTGTCGAGCAGTACTTC. This codes for CAISRTPATTSGSVEQYF.

This clone was counted between two and nine times. V gene TRBV28 combines with J gene TRBJ1-2; tentative D call: TRBD1 (6 bases). The CDR3 has 12 amino acids. Trimming shortened V by 3 bases and J by 8 bases, and 10 bases separated the two germline ends. Germline CDR1 reads MDHEN; CDR2 reads SYDVKM. The chain's CDR3 is CASSLRGSGYTF. The CDR3 bases are TGTGCCAGCAGTTTGAGGGGGAGCGGCTACACCTTC.

Turning to this clone: This sample includes further DNA sequences coding for the same CDR3. The chain combines TRBV18 with TRBJ2-7; 8 bases line up with TRBD1. V was pared by 3 bases and J by 1 base, with 2 bases of the junction left unmatched. Germline V gene sequence: CDR1 KGHSH, CDR2 LQKENI. The CDR3 extends over 14 amino acids. CDR3 loop: CASSPGQGSYEQYF. The CDR3, as DNA: TGTGCCAGCTCACCTGGACAGGGTTCCTACGAGCAGTACTTC.

The count of this clone is one. The chain joins TRBV29-1 to TRBJ1-1, with TRBD1 matching 12 bases. The CDR3 length is 14 residues. From germline, CDR1 is SQVTM and CDR2 ANQGSEA. With 6 bases clipped from V and 4 bases from J, the junction kept 6 bases outside the gene matches. The CDR3 nucleotides read TGCAGCGTCCCGGGACAGGGGGCGGGCACTGAAGCTTTCTTT. Amino acids: CSVPGQGAGTEAFF.

This clone came up a few times. The chain has TRBV15 and TRBJ1-1; D is undetermined. The CDR3 covers 14 residues. Germline V CDR1 and CDR2: LNHNV, YYDKDF (reference sequence). The V gene lost 3 bases and the J gene lost 3 bases, with 11 bases spanning the gap. The CDR3 here is CATSRDLGYTEAFF. In nucleotides, the CDR3 is TGTGCCACCAGCAGGGATCTGGGGTACACTGAAGCTTTCTTT. Supplemented by reference TRBV15 and TRBJ1-1, the full variable domain reads DAMVIQNPRYQVTQFGKPVTLSCSQTLNHNVMYWYQQKSSQAPKLLFHYYDKDFNNEADTPDNFQSRRPNTSFCFLDIRSPGLGDTAMYLCATSRDLGYTEAFFGQGTRLTVV.

This rearrangement joins TRBV2 to TRBJ2-5, with 7 bases aligning to TRBD1. J lost 1 base, V lost 2 bases, and 7 bases had no gene match. The CDR3 is made up of 16 amino acids. Per germline, CDR1 SNHLY and CDR2 FYNNEI. The CDR3: CASSEIQGMFQETQYF. CDR3 nucleotide sequence: TGTGCCAGCAGTGAAATACAGGGGATGTTCCAAGAGACCCAGTACTTC. Together with reference TRBV2 and TRBJ2-5, the CDR3 gives the full variable domain: EPEVTQTPSHQVTQMGQEVILRCVPISNHLYFYWYRQILGQKVEFLVSFYNNEISEKSEIFDDQFSVERPDGSNFTLKIRSTKLEDSAMYFCASSEIQGMFQETQYFGPGTRLLVL.

This sequence joins TRBV18 and TRBJ1-1; 8 positions agree with TRBD1. V shed 2 bases and J 4 bases; nucleotides not matched to a gene: 6. Germline CDR1 is KGHSH and CDR2 is LQKENI. This CDR3 is built from 15 residues. The CDR3 DNA reads as TGTGCCAGCTCACCAGGGGCAGGGGGCGGCACTGAAGCTTTCTTT. Translation gives CASSPGAGGGTEAFF. Complete variable domain (other parts from reference TRBV18 and TRBJ1-1): NAGVMQNPRHLVRRRGQEARLRCSPMKGHSHVYWYRQLPEEGLKFMVYLQKENIIDESGMPKERFSAEFPKEGPSILRIQQVVRGDSAAYFCASSPGAGGGTEAFFGQGTRLTVV.

There are a few counts of this clone. The sample carries other DNA sequences with the same CDR3. The chain is built from TRBV6-1 and TRBJ2-7; D call uncertain. Germline V gene sequence: CDR1 MNHNS, CDR2 SASEGT. This CDR3 contains 11 residues. V gave up 3 bases and J gave up 3 bases, with 3 bases separating them. CDR3 DNA sequence: TGTGCCAGCAGTGATCTCTACGAGCAGTACTTC. Translated, it gives CASSDLYEQYF.

The rearrangement joins TRBV5-1 to TRBJ2-5; tentatively, D is TRBD2 (6 bases). This CDR3 has 15 residues. Trimming left V 5 bases short and J 2 bases short, with 16 bases between. From germline, CDR1 is SGHRS and CDR2 YFSETQ. CDR3 sequence: CASSHGWGGQETQYF. For the CDR3, the DNA is TGCGCCAGCAGTCATGGCTGGGGAGGTCAAGAGACCCAGTACTTC.

The V and J genes are TRBV13 and TRBJ1-2; D is uncertain. The germline gives CDR1 PRHDT, CDR2 FYEKMQ (reference sequence). The CDR3 covers 13 residues. V lost 0 bases, J lost 2 bases, and 4 bases lay in between. CDR3 amino acids: CASSLGRNYGYTF. CDR3 sequence (DNA): TGTGCCAGCAGCTTAGGTCGGAACTATGGCTACACCTTC.

In DNA form, the CDR3 reads TGTGCCAGCAGTCGCGACAGGGCCGCTAAAAACATTCAGTACTTC. The encoded protein is CASSRDRAAKNIQYF. V and J are TRBV2 and TRBJ2-4, with 7 bases lining up with TRBD1. Germline V gene data show CDR1 as SNHLY and CDR2 as FYNNEI. Trimming took 5 bases from V and 4 from J; bases not matched to a gene: 8. This CDR3 is built from 15 residues.

The rearrangement uses TRBV7-6 and TRBJ1-1; possibly TRBD1 for D (5 bases). This CDR3 is 15 amino acids long. CDR1 is SGHVS and CDR2 is FNYEAQ in the germline V gene. V lost 4 bases and J lost 0, with 12 bases in between. The CDR3 reads CASSSAGYLNTEAFF. CDR3 DNA sequence: TGTGCCAGCAGCTCGGCAGGGTATCTGAACACTGAAGCTTTCTTT.

The chain has TRBV7-3 and TRBJ2-2; no firm D call. Trimming cost V 5 bases and J 4 bases, with 11 bases left between them. This CDR3 region has 14 residues. Germline V gene lookup returns CDR1 SGHTA and CDR2 FQGTGA. For the CDR3, the DNA is TGTGCCAGCAGCCATTCGACTGGCACCGGGGAGCTGTTTTTT. Amino acids: CASSHSTGTGELFF.

The chain is built from TRBV5-1 and TRBJ2-5; D remains unclear. The CDR3 is made up of 13 amino acids. CDR1 is SGHRS and CDR2 is YFSETQ in the germline V gene. The V and J ends lost 9 bases and 1 base respectively, with 13 bases between them. This chain's CDR3 is CATNSPGQETQYF. The DNA of the CDR3 is TGCGCCACCAACTCGCCGGGCCAAGAGACCCAGTACTTC.

This clone was detected only once. This chain connects TRBV27 to TRBJ2-6; D tentatively fits TRBD1 or TRBD2 (5 bases each). Germline loops: CDR1 MNHEY, CDR2 SMNVEV (reference sequence). The CDR3 consists of 14 residues. V lost 9 bases, J lost 1 base, and 10 bases lay in between. The CDR3 DNA reads as TGTGCCAGTAGGGACGTTTCTGGGGCCAACGTCCTGACTTTC. Protein: CASRDVSGANVLTF.

This clone was counted a single time. V is TRBV11-2 and J is TRBJ2-7; D gene ambiguous. The CDR3 totals 14 residues. The germline V and J ends were trimmed by 3 bases and 4 bases, with 13 bases remaining between them. Per germline, CDR1 SGHAT and CDR2 FQNNGV. The CDR3 DNA reads TGTGCCAGCAGCTTGCTCGTCGAGGCGTACGAGCAGTACTTC. Translation: CASSLLVEAYEQYF.

The rearrangement joins TRBV12-5 to TRBJ2-1; 8 bases agree with TRBD2. Germline assignment: CDR1 LGHNT and CDR2 FRNRAP. V lost 3 bases and J lost 7; bases outside the gene matches: 2. The CDR3 length is 13 residues. The CDR3 spells CASGFSGGNEQFF. In DNA form, the CDR3 reads TGTGCTAGTGGTTTTTCGGGAGGGAATGAGCAGTTCTTC.

The chain uses TRBV6-6 and TRBJ1-1; D call uncertain. CDR3 length: 13 amino acids. Germline V lookup: CDR1 MNHNY, CDR2 SVGAGI (reference sequence). V was trimmed by 6 bases and J by 4 bases, leaving 12 bases between them. The CDR3 coding sequence is TGTGCCAGCAGGCCTCACGAGGGCACTGAAGCTTTCTTT. It translates to CASRPHEGTEAFF.